The 28 T cell receptor beta chains below come from one sample, sequenced in a study of shared clonotypes between healthy human individuals. TCRdb keeps only in-frame clones here, not all; method: immunoSEQ multiplex PCR. The data hold roughly 2,000,000 clones, with 80% to 95% observed a single time. CD45RO negativity and positive selection for CCR7 defined naive CD8 cells, a population that excluded terminally differentiated effector memory CD45RA+ cells. The sample consisted of naive CD8+ T cells from PBMCs. Receptor source: a man younger than 30 in good health. Some clones in this sample may be carry-over from other donors' samples.

The rearrangement uses TRBV11-1 and TRBJ2-7; weak D call: TRBD2 (6 bases). The CDR3 contains 15 residues. Germline loops: CDR1 SGHAT, CDR2 FQDESV (reference sequence). V dropped 3 bases and J dropped 1 base, with 13 bases sitting between them. DNA of the CDR3: TGTGCCAGCAGCTTGCCGACCGGGAGATCCTACGAGCAGTACTTC. Translated, it gives CASSLPTGRSYEQYF.

The chain recombines TRBV5-1 with TRBJ2-7; a weak D match, TRBD1 (5 bases). This CDR3 has 13 residues. V shed 1 base and J shed 7 bases, with 12 bases lying between them. The germline gives CDR1 SGHRS, CDR2 YFSETQ. CDR3 in amino acids: CASSLRQPVEQYF. For the CDR3, the DNA is TGCGCCAGCAGCTTGCGACAGCCAGTGGAGCAGTACTTC.

This clone has only a few counts. The CDR3 sequence: CASSPTGRTDYGYTF. The CDR3 nucleotides are TGCGCCAGCAGCCCTACAGGGAGGACGGACTATGGCTACACCTTC. This chain joins TRBV5-1 and TRBJ1-2, with D perhaps TRBD1 (6 bases). The V end was cut by 4 bases, the J end by 3 bases, with 16 bases between. Germline V gene lookup returns CDR1 SGHRS and CDR2 YFSETQ. This CDR3 spans 15 amino acids. Based on the CDR3 plus reference TRBV5-1 and TRBJ1-2, the full variable domain is KAGVTQTPRYLIKTRGQQVTLSCSPISGHRSVSWYQQTPGQGLQFLFEYFSETQRNKGNFPGRFSGRQFSNSRSEMNVSTLELGDSALYLCASSPTGRTDYGYTFGSGTRLTVV.

In DNA form, the CDR3 reads TGTGCCAGCAGCAAGCCGGGACTAGCGGTCCCTTTCGGTGAGCAGTTCTTC. This encodes CASSKPGLAVPFGEQFF. The chain combines TRBV11-2 with TRBJ2-1; TRBD2 aligns across 11 bases. The CDR3 covers 17 residues. Germline lookup yields CDR1 SGHAT and CDR2 FQNNGV. Unmatched junction bases numbered 15, after V lost 5 bases and J lost 9 bases.

The chain employs TRBV7-9 and TRBJ1-2, with 7 bases aligning to TRBD1. V shed 1 base, J shed 4 bases, and the junction held 3 bases outside the gene matches. CDR1 SEHNR and CDR2 FQNEAQ come from the germline V gene (reference sequence). This CDR3 spans 14 amino acids. CDR3 sequence (DNA): TGTGCCAGCAGCTTAGTGGGACAGTCCTATGGCTACACCTTC. Translated, it gives CASSLVGQSYGYTF.

This chain uses TRBV6-5 with TRBJ2-1; TRBD1 might be the D (6 bases). Deletions cut 2 bases from V and 6 bases from J, with 14 bases between. CDR1 is MNHEY, CDR2 SVGAGI, per germline. This CDR3 is built from 15 residues. Here the CDR3 reads CASSYQGTSSNEQFF. The CDR3 DNA follows: TGTGCCAGCAGTTACCAAGGGACATCGAGCAATGAGCAGTTCTTC.

This clone was seen just once. The chain employs TRBV2 and TRBJ1-2; D gene ambiguous. V was clipped by 3 bases and J by 5 bases, with 22 bases between them. CDR3 size: 17 residues. Germline V gene data show CDR1 as SNHLY and CDR2 as FYNNEI. CDR3 amino acids: CASSEDSRPQGGYGYTF. The CDR3 DNA follows: TGTGCCAGCAGTGAGGATAGCAGGCCCCAAGGAGGGTATGGCTACACCTTC.

The chain links TRBV29-1 to TRBJ2-5; D unresolved. CDR1 is SQVTM and CDR2 is ANQGSEA in the germline V gene. Trimming removed 3 bases at V and 2 bases at J, with 13 bases between. The CDR3 is 14 amino acids. The CDR3 loop is CSVDPSRVQETQYF. The DNA of the CDR3 is TGCAGCGTTGACCCCTCTCGTGTACAAGAGACCCAGTACTTC.

This chain uses TRBV11-2 with TRBJ2-7; D is perhaps TRBD1 or TRBD2 (5 bases each). CDR1 SGHAT and CDR2 FQNNGV come from the germline V gene. The V end lost 8 bases, the J end lost 7 bases, and 18 bases lay between the germline ends. This CDR3 is 13 amino acids long. The CDR3 reads CASRGVGTQEQYF. The CDR3 region has the DNA TGTGCCAGCCGGGGCGTGGGTACTCAGGAGCAGTACTTC.

The rearrangement joins TRBV30 to TRBJ2-3; TRBD2 matches 9 bases. The CDR3 is 15 residues long. Per germline, CDR1 GTSNPN and CDR2 SVGIG (reference sequence). V was pared by 0 bases and J by 4 bases, with 5 bases of the junction left unmatched. DNA for the CDR3: TGTGCCTGGAGTGTACTGGCGGGAGGGGCAGATACGCAGTATTTT. Protein product: CAWSVLAGGADTQYF.

The chain combines TRBV5-8 with TRBJ2-7, with 7 bases fitting TRBD2. The junction had 14 bases not matched to a gene; V was cut back by 5 bases and J by 6 bases. CDR1 SGHTS and CDR2 YDEGEE come from the germline V gene. The CDR3 has 15 residues. The CDR3 here is CASRHSQRGPLEQYF. The CDR3 nucleotides read TGTGCCAGCAGACACTCCCAGCGGGGACCCCTCGAGCAGTACTTC.

This rearrangement joins TRBV4-1 to TRBJ1-2; TRBD1 is a possible D gene (6 bases). Germline CDR1 is MGHRA and CDR2 is YSYEKL. The CDR3 has 13 residues. V dropped 2 bases and J dropped 2 bases, with 6 bases sitting between them. Here the CDR3 reads CASSQRGNYGYTF. The DNA of the CDR3 is TGCGCCAGCAGCCAAAGGGGGAACTATGGCTACACCTTC.

Comment on this clone: Other nucleotide sequences in the sample specify the same CDR3. This chain connects TRBV2 to TRBJ1-5; 11 nucleotides agree with TRBD1. The V segment lost 6 bases and the J segment 4 bases; nucleotides outside the gene matches: 5. CDR3 length equals 15 residues. The germline CDR1 and CDR2 sequences are SNHLY and FYNNEI. CDR3 sequence reads: CASSEGTGGNQPQHF. CDR3 in DNA: TGTGCCAGCAGCGAGGGGACAGGGGGAAATCAGCCCCAGCATTTT.

This chain joins TRBV7-9 and TRBJ2-3; 9 nucleotides align to TRBD2. Trimming cost V 1 base and J 3 bases; bases outside gene matches: 5. Looked up from germline, CDR1 is SEHNR and CDR2 is FQNEAQ (reference sequence). This CDR3 comprises 16 residues. For the CDR3, the DNA is TGTGCCAGCAGCTTAGGTTCCGGACTAGCGACAGATACGCAGTATTTT. The encoded protein is CASSLGSGLATDTQYF.

The V gene is TRBV11-2, the J gene TRBJ2-7; perhaps TRBD2 as D (6 bases). The CDR3 is 17 amino acids. Trimming removed 1 base at V and 3 bases at J, with 19 bases between. Germline CDR1 SGHAT, CDR2 FQNNGV. CDR3 amino acids: CASSLGPGNRRDYEQYF. CDR3 coding DNA: TGTGCCAGCAGCTTAGGGCCGGGGAACAGGAGGGACTACGAGCAGTACTTC.

This clone was detected only once. V gene TRBV19 combines with J gene TRBJ2-2, with D perhaps TRBD2 (5 bases). Germline V lookup: CDR1 LNHDA, CDR2 SQIVND (reference sequence). The ends were cut back, 6 bases at V and 3 bases at J, with 14 bases in the middle. CDR3 length equals 15 residues. For the CDR3, the DNA is TGTGCCAGTAGCGGCGGAGGTTCCTACACCGGGGAGCTGTTTTTT. Translated, it gives CASSGGGSYTGELFF.

CDR3 amino acids: CASSLGDDGYGYTF. The CDR3 DNA reads TGTGCCAGCAGCTTGGGGGATGACGGCTATGGCTACACCTTC. This sequence joins TRBV5-6 and TRBJ1-2, with unresolved D. Per germline, CDR1 SGHDT and CDR2 YYEEEE. The CDR3 has 14 amino acids. V lost 0 bases and J lost 4, with 10 bases in between.

Only one count was recorded for this clone. This chain joins TRBV7-6 and TRBJ2-7; the D call may be TRBD1 or TRBD2 (5 bases each). Germline CDR1 reads SGHVS; CDR2 reads FNYEAQ. The V end lost 5 bases, the J end lost 2 bases, and 10 bases lay between the germline ends. The CDR3 is 13 amino acids. CDR3 nucleotides: TGTGCCAGCAGCCGGGACGTAACCTACGAGCAGTACTTC. Protein: CASSRDVTYEQYF.

This clone was seen a single time. The chain employs TRBV5-1 and TRBJ2-2, with D maybe TRBD2 (6 bases). CDR1 is SGHRS, CDR2 YFSETQ, per germline. This CDR3 contains 18 residues. The germline V and J ends were trimmed by 3 bases and 0 bases, with 18 bases remaining between them. The CDR3 here is CASSWHAGNPTNTGELFF. As DNA, the CDR3 is TGCGCCAGCAGCTGGCATGCGGGAAACCCCACGAACACCGGGGAGCTGTTTTTT.

Concerning this clone: Other DNA sequences in the sample encode the same CDR3. This chain uses TRBV27 with TRBJ2-7; 7 bases map to TRBD1. With 6 bases clipped from V and 2 bases from J, the junction kept 7 bases outside the gene matches. This CDR3 contains 14 residues. Germline V gene data show CDR1 as MNHEY and CDR2 as SMNVEV (reference sequence). The CDR3 bases are TGTGCCAGCAGCGACCGGGACAGCACCTACGAGCAGTACTTC. This gives the protein CASSDRDSTYEQYF.

The V call is TRBV20-1, the J call TRBJ1-1; no definite D call. Germline V CDR1 and CDR2: DFQATT, SNEGSKA (reference sequence). V gave up 7 bases and J gave up 8 bases, with 8 bases separating them. This CDR3 contains 9 residues. Here the CDR3 reads CSGRIEAFF. The CDR3 coding sequence is TGCAGTGGGCGGATCGAAGCTTTCTTT.

The J gene is TRBJ2-1, the V gene TRBV2, with TRBD2 matching over 12 bases. The J segment lost 7 bases and the V segment lost 2 bases, leaving 18 bases of the junction unmatched. The CDR3 is 20 amino acids. Germline CDR1 reads SNHLY; CDR2 reads FYNNEI. CDR3: CASSEPAGTSGHTLGNEQFF. The CDR3 DNA reads as TGTGCCAGCAGTGAACCTGCCGGGACTAGCGGGCACACGCTCGGGAATGAGCAGTTCTTC.

The chain links TRBV10-3 to TRBJ1-1; 8 nucleotides line up with TRBD1. V lost 8 bases, J lost 0 bases, and 5 bases stayed unmatched. The CDR3 contains 14 residues. Per germline, CDR1 ENHRY and CDR2 SYGVKD. CDR3 region: CAIGPGGLNTEAFF. The CDR3 coding sequence is TGTGCCATCGGGCCAGGGGGCCTGAACACTGAAGCTTTCTTT.

This chain joins TRBV27 and TRBJ2-7; the D gene is possibly TRBD2 (6 bases). Looked up from germline, CDR1 is MNHEY and CDR2 is SMNVEV (reference sequence). This CDR3 region has 16 residues. V dropped 6 bases and J dropped 1 base, with 19 bases sitting between them. The CDR3 DNA is TGTGCCAGCAGCCCATCCTCGGGGGAGGAGTCCTACGAGCAGTACTTC. This codes for CASSPSSGEESYEQYF.

V and J are TRBV7-9 and TRBJ1-4; 7 bases align to TRBD1. V dropped 0 bases and J dropped 4; count of bases not matched to a gene: 5. This CDR3 region has 16 residues. The germline V gene encodes CDR1 SEHNR and CDR2 FQNEAQ (reference sequence). The CDR3 is CASSLATGTVNEKLFF. CDR3 bases: TGTGCCAGCAGCTTAGCCACCGGGACAGTTAATGAAAAACTGTTTTTT. Complete variable domain (other parts from reference TRBV7-9 and TRBJ1-4): DTGVSQNPRHKITKRGQNVTFRCDPISEHNRLYWYRQTLGQGPEFLTYFQNEAQLEKSRLLSDRFSAERPKGSFSTLEIQRTEQGDSAMYLCASSLATGTVNEKLFFGSGTQLSVL.

The V call is TRBV4-1, the J call TRBJ2-7; D tentatively fits TRBD1 or TRBD2 (7 bases each). The CDR3 has 16 amino acids. V dropped 2 bases and J dropped 2 bases, with 16 bases sitting between them. In germline, CDR1 is MGHRA, CDR2 YSYEKL. As DNA, the CDR3 is TGCGCCAGCAGCCAAATCTGGCAGGGGGGGGCCTACGAGCAGTACTTC. Protein: CASSQIWQGGAYEQYF.

This chain uses TRBV6-6 with TRBJ2-1; no firm D call. The germline gives CDR1 MNHNY, CDR2 SVGAGI (reference sequence). V dropped 2 bases and J dropped 4 bases, with 15 bases sitting between them. This CDR3 region has 16 residues. The CDR3 DNA reads TGTGCCAGCAGTTACGAAGGAACCCCCACATACAATGAGCAGTTCTTC. This codes for CASSYEGTPTYNEQFF.

V and J are TRBV28 and TRBJ1-2; D unclear. Trimming removed 2 bases at V and 0 bases at J, with 13 bases between. Germline assignment: CDR1 MDHEN and CDR2 SYDVKM. The CDR3 spans 16 residues. The CDR3 DNA follows: TGTGCCAGCAGTTTACAGCGACTTAAGCCTAACTATGGCTACACCTTC. Translated, it gives CASSLQRLKPNYGYTF.